This T cell receptor beta chain was sequenced in a study of T-cell memory formation after mild COVID-19. As for the study in general: TCR clusters were mostly donor specific.

The length of the CDR3 is 15 residues. Trimming at V came to 5 bases and at J to 6 bases, leaving 7 bases not matched to a gene. CDR1 and CDR2 from the germline V gene are SGHVS and FQNEAQ. On this clonotype itself: No antigen is known for it.

Study observations and caveats: Clones contracting across day 15 to 85 had a balanced CD4/CD8 profile; later expanding clones leaned CD4+. Unconfirmed was the SARS-CoV-2 specificity of second-wave clones that peaked on day 37.

It was 5'RACE with constant-segment primers that produced the TCR alpha and TCR beta cDNA libraries, which carried sample barcodes and UMIs. TCRdb reprocessed the 5' RACE reads via MiXCR and lists one record per CDR3 protein. Of hundreds of thousands of distinct CDR3 sequences listed, about 22% are singletons. Sequencing was carried out using PBMCs or a T cell subset sorted from them (not recorded which). The chain uses TRBV7-8 and TRBJ2-1, with 10 bases matching TRBD2. This receptor was taken from an adult woman who had mild COVID-19 (a few samples of this study predate the infection). Cell type and time point are not known. The CDR3: CASSPVAGGINEQFF. Here the CDR3 DNA reads TGTGCCAGCAGCCCGGTAGCGGGGGGCATCAATGAGCAGTTCTTC.